The rows below give T cell receptor beta chains drawn from one sample of a study of blood T cell repertoires in COVID-19. Method: immunoSEQ multiplex PCR; TCRdb's copy keeps in-frame clones and lacks some. The table has hundreds of thousands of clones, roughly 87% seen once. Sequences were obtained from peripheral blood. The receptors come from a man aged 55-75 years who had recovered from COVID-19. CDR3s include the opening cysteine and the closing phenylalanine or tryptophan. Each record gives: V gene, J gene, D gene, clone size, CDR3 DNA, CDR3 protein. D genes are given only for firm matches. Expanded clones get a size class; other rows say once, few or many, or leave the size out.

V: TRBV24-1; J: TRBJ1-1; D: NA; size: NA; DNA: TGTGCCACCAGTGATTCACTAGACACTGAAGCTTTCTTT; CDR3: CATSDSLDTEAFF
V: TRBV2; J: TRBJ2-7; D: NA; size: NA; DNA: TGTGCCATCACACAAGAAGGGACTGGCTACGAGCAGTACTTC; CDR3: CAITQEGTGYEQYF
V: TRBV7-9; J: TRBJ2-3; D: TRBD2; size: NA; DNA: TGTGCCAGCAGCTTCACTAGCGGGGCTGATACGCAGTATTTT; CDR3: CASSFTSGADTQYF
V: TRBV2; J: TRBJ2-1; D: TRBD2; size: NA; DNA: TGTGCCAGCAGTGGCGGACTAGCGGGAAATGAGCAGTTCTTC; CDR3: CASSGGLAGNEQFF
V: TRBV7-9; J: TRBJ2-1; D: NA; size: NA; DNA: TGTGCCAGCAGCCCTGATTATCCGGGGTCCAATGAGCAGTTCTTC; CDR3: CASSPDYPGSNEQFF
V: TRBV10-3; J: TRBJ2-5; D: TRBD2; size: NA; DNA: TGTGCCATCAGTGGGGGGACTAGCGGGGGACAAGAGACCCAGTACTTC; CDR3: CAISGGTSGGQETQYF
V: TRBV21-1; J: TRBJ1-1; D: NA; size: NA; DNA: TGTGCCAGCACCAATGGGAGGGCCATGAACACTGAAGCTTTCTTT; CDR3: CASTNGRAMNTEAFF
V: TRBV5-5; J: TRBJ1-2; D: NA; size: NA; DNA: TGTGCCAGCAGCTTGGAGGCAGGGGTCAACTATGGCTACACCTTC; CDR3: CASSLEAGVNYGYTF
V: TRBV10-2; J: TRBJ2-6; D: TRBD1; size: NA; DNA: TGCGCCAGCAGTGACCAGGGGGTTTTTACTGGGGCCAACGTCCTGACTTTC; CDR3: CASSDQGVFTGANVLTF
V: TRBV25-1; J: TRBJ1-2; D: NA; size: NA; DNA: TGTGCCAGCAGTGAAGGGAGGGAGGGTGGCTACACCTTC; CDR3: CASSEGREGGYTF
V: TRBV6-5; J: TRBJ1-5; D: TRBD1; size: NA; DNA: TGTGCCAGCAGTCCCGGGACAGCGTTCAATCAGCCCCAGCATTTT; CDR3: CASSPGTAFNQPQHF
V: TRBV10-1; J: TRBJ2-2; D: TRBD1; size: NA; DNA: TGCGCCAGCAGGAACGACAGGGAAGGCACCGGGGAGCTGTTTTTT; CDR3: CASRNDREGTGELFF
V: TRBV27; J: TRBJ2-7; D: TRBD1; size: NA; DNA: TGTGCCAGCAGTCTAGGACAGGGTGTTTTTGTCTCCGAGCAGTACTTC; CDR3: CASSLGQGVFVSEQYF
V: TRBV5-1; J: TRBJ1-6; D: NA; size: few; DNA: TGCGCCAGCAGCTCAGGGAGGGAGAATTCACCCCTCCACTTT; CDR3: CASSSGRENSPLHF
V: TRBV11-2; J: TRBJ2-1; D: NA; size: few; DNA: TGTGCCAGCAGCTTAGTCACAGGAACTTACAATGAGCAGTTCTTC; CDR3: CASSLVTGTYNEQFF
V: TRBV5-5; J: TRBJ2-3; D: TRBD2; size: NA; DNA: TGTGCCAGCAGCTTCCGGACTAGCGGGACCACAGATACGCAGTATTTT; CDR3: CASSFRTSGTTDTQYF